This TCR beta chain was captured in a study of response to subunit inactivated influenza vaccine. TCRdb independently ran MiXCR on the RT-PCR reads; one entry per CDR3 protein. Among 800,000 or so distinct CDR3 sequences listed, about 20% were seen once. Overall study findings and caveats: Authors proposed each seasonal influenza vaccination draws in few new T cells.

This clonotype appeared a few times. What it binds is not known. The CDR3 length is 15 residues. The V gene lost 2 bases and the J gene lost 6 bases, with 14 bases spanning the gap. Germline lookup yields CDR1 SSHAT and CDR2 FNYEAQ (reference sequence). This chain links TRBV7-7 with TRBJ2-1, with D perhaps given as TRBD1 or TRBD2 (5 bases each). The specimen comprised PBMCs from blood, sampled more than 4 days after vaccination. The sequence was collected from a man aged 50 to 59 who received an inactivated influenza vaccine. The DNA of the CDR3 is TGTGCCAGCAGCTTAACCTTGGGACCCTTCAATGAGCAGTTCTTC. Protein product: CASSLTLGPFNEQFF.